The next 28 T cell receptor beta chains were all read from a single sample in a study of blood T cell repertoires in COVID-19. The data were produced by immunoSEQ multiplex PCR, yet TCRdb's version contains in-frame clones alone and is incomplete. The sample has approximately 240,000 clones; roughly 82% are singletons. The sample consisted of peripheral blood. Every receptor here comes from a woman over 75 with active or convalescent COVID-19.

The chain uses TRBV30 and TRBJ2-7; no clear D gene. CDR1 is GTSNPN, CDR2 SVGIG, per germline (reference sequence). Trimming removed 1 base from V and 4 bases from J, with 5 bases in between. The CDR3 length is 11 residues. The chain's CDR3 is CAWSDPYEQYF. As DNA, the CDR3 is TGTGCCTGGAGTGATCCTTACGAGCAGTACTTC.

The gene calls are TRBV7-2 and TRBJ1-2; tentatively, D is TRBD1 (5 bases). The length of the CDR3 is 14 residues. CDR1 is SGHTA, CDR2 FQGNSA, per germline. Trimming stripped 5 bases from V and 4 bases from J, with 14 bases between. CDR3 DNA: TGTGCCAGCAGCCCGGTGGGGGGGAGCTATGGCTACACCTTC. Translation gives CASSPVGGSYGYTF.

V and J are TRBV19 and TRBJ2-7, with unresolved D. Germline lookup yields CDR1 LNHDA and CDR2 SQIVND (reference sequence). Trimming took off 3 bases at V and 0 bases at J, with 12 bases between the two ends. This CDR3 is 15 amino acids long. The CDR3 bases are TGTGCCAGTAGTATCGCGTCAGGCGTCTCCTACGAGCAGTACTTC. It codes for CASSIASGVSYEQYF. Supplemented by reference TRBV19 and TRBJ2-7, the full variable domain reads DGGITQSPKYLFRKEGQNVTLSCEQNLNHDAMYWYRQDPGQGLRLIYYSQIVNDFQKGDIAEGYSVSREKKESFPLTVTSAQKNPTAFYLCASSIASGVSYEQYFGPGTRLTVT.

The rearrangement uses TRBV2 and TRBJ2-5; 9 nucleotides line up with TRBD1. J lost 5 bases, V lost 4 bases, and 5 bases had no gene match. Germline V gene data show CDR1 as SNHLY and CDR2 as FYNNEI. The CDR3 is made up of 14 amino acids. CDR3 loop: CASSVGTGSETQYF. The CDR3 nucleotides are TGTGCCAGCAGTGTAGGGACAGGGTCCGAGACCCAGTACTTC.

This chain uses TRBV13 with TRBJ1-1; perhaps TRBD1 as D (5 bases). Germline CDR1 reads PRHDT; CDR2 reads FYEKMQ (reference sequence). V shed 2 bases and J shed 1 base, with 14 bases lying between them. This CDR3 region has 16 residues. For the CDR3, the DNA is TGTGCCAGCAGCTTAAAGTCAGGGCGATGGAACACTGAAGCTTTCTTT. Translation: CASSLKSGRWNTEAFF.

The chain carries TRBV3-1 (or the pseudogene TRBV3-2) and TRBJ1-1; D unresolved. Per the germline V gene, CDR1 is LGHDT and CDR2 is YNNKEL (reference sequence). This CDR3 contains 14 residues. Trimming removed 4 bases from V and 3 bases from J, with 12 bases in between. This chain's CDR3 is CASSPTQVHTEAFF. CDR3 in DNA: TGTGCCAGCAGCCCTACTCAAGTCCACACTGAAGCTTTCTTT.

CDR3 nucleotide sequence: TGTGCCAGCAGGATAGACAGGGAGTACGAGCAGTACTTC. This sequence encodes CASRIDREYEQYF. This chain uses TRBV6-6 with TRBJ2-7; the match to TRBD1 covers 7 bases. CDR1 MNHNY and CDR2 SVGAGI come from the germline V gene (reference sequence). The CDR3 is made up of 13 amino acids. Trimming cost V 6 bases and J 4 bases; bases outside gene matches: 6.

The table lists this clone with a count of one. The chain is built from TRBV5-1 and TRBJ1-1, with 9 bases that match TRBD1. The ends lost 5 bases at V and 4 bases at J; junction bases unmatched: 3. Germline lookup yields CDR1 SGHRS and CDR2 YFSETQ. CDR3 size: 13 residues. The CDR3 DNA sequence: TGCGCCAGCAGACAGACAGGGGGCACTGAAGCTTTCTTT. Its translation: CASRQTGGTEAFF.

The chain couples TRBV27 to TRBJ2-1; TRBD2 agrees at 11 bases. V was pared by 6 bases and J by 4 bases, with 8 bases of the junction left unmatched. The V gene's germline CDR1 is MNHEY and CDR2 SMNVEV (reference sequence). The CDR3 totals 16 residues. The CDR3 DNA reads TGTGCCAGCAGCCGACTAGCGGGGCCTCTATACAATGAGCAGTTCTTC. Amino acids: CASSRLAGPLYNEQFF.

This chain links TRBV20-1 with TRBJ2-3; no reliable D call. The germline V and J ends were trimmed by 3 bases and 4 bases, with 5 bases remaining between them. This CDR3 spans 11 amino acids. Germline V gene data show CDR1 as DFQATT and CDR2 as SNEGSKA (reference sequence). The CDR3 DNA sequence: TGCAGTGCTAGTCGGGCAGATACGCAGTATTTT. Protein: CSASRADTQYF.

The chain employs TRBV19 and TRBJ2-5; possible D gene TRBD2, 5 bases. The CDR3 is made up of 15 amino acids. Per the germline V gene, CDR1 is LNHDA and CDR2 is SQIVND (reference sequence). V was cut by 6 bases and J by 5 bases, with 19 bases left in between. The DNA of the CDR3 is TGTGCCAGTAGGAACCATGAGGGTAACGGGGAGACCCAGTACTTC. Translation: CASRNHEGNGETQYF.

The chain combines TRBV5-1 with TRBJ1-6; D may be TRBD1 (5 bases). Per the germline V gene, CDR1 is SGHRS and CDR2 is YFSETQ. V shed 0 bases and J shed 7 bases, with 11 bases lying between them. The CDR3 totals 15 residues. The CDR3 loop reads CASSLAQVYNSPLHF. CDR3 nucleotide sequence: TGCGCCAGCAGCTTGGCACAGGTTTACAATTCACCCCTCCACTTT.

The chain couples TRBV3-1 (or the pseudogene TRBV3-2) to TRBJ2-1; 8 bases align to TRBD1. CDR1 is LGHDT, CDR2 YNNKEL, per germline (reference sequence). The CDR3 consists of 15 residues. The trim removed 6 bases at V and 6 bases at J, leaving 10 bases unmatched. CDR3 region: CASRPGTGTFNEQFF. The CDR3 coding sequence is TGTGCCAGCAGACCCGGGACAGGAACTTTCAATGAGCAGTTCTTC.

The genes are TRBV5-5 and TRBJ1-4, with TRBD1 as a possible D gene (5 bases). Germline V lookup: CDR1 SGHKS, CDR2 YYEKEE (reference sequence). The CDR3 has 13 residues. V lost 4 bases and J 7 bases, leaving 11 bases between the germline ends. The CDR3 coding sequence is TGTGCCAGCAGCCTCGCCCAGGGTGAAAAACTGTTTTTT. Residues: CASSLAQGEKLFF.

The chain is built from TRBV5-1 and TRBJ2-1; 7 positions match TRBD2. The CDR3 is made up of 16 amino acids. With V trimmed by 4 bases and J by 3 bases, 10 bases remained unmatched. Germline-derived CDR1 and CDR2 are SGHRS and YFSETQ. In DNA form, the CDR3 reads TGCGCCAGCAGCGCTGGCCGACTAGCCAGCTACAATGAGCAGTTCTTC. This translates into CASSAGRLASYNEQFF.

The chain joins TRBV7-2 to TRBJ1-4; D not certain. The CDR3 is 13 amino acids. Trimming shortened V by 5 bases and J by 8 bases, and 12 bases separated the two germline ends. CDR1 and CDR2 from the germline V gene are SGHTA and FQGNSA. The CDR3 is CASSPQVGEKLFF. The CDR3 DNA is TGTGCCAGCAGCCCCCAAGTGGGCGAAAAACTGTTTTTT.

This clone was seen just once. The rearrangement uses TRBV4-1 and TRBJ1-5; D not certain. Germline CDR1 reads MGHRA; CDR2 reads YSYEKL. This CDR3 has 15 amino acids. V was shortened by 0 bases and J by 2 bases, with 8 bases between the two germline ends. The CDR3 is CASSQESVGNQPQHF. CDR3 nucleotides: TGCGCCAGCAGCCAAGAATCGGTCGGCAATCAGCCCCAGCATTTT.

The V call is TRBV5-1, the J call TRBJ1-5; TRBD1 aligns across 11 bases. CDR3 length: 16 residues. CDR1 is SGHRS and CDR2 is YFSETQ in the germline V gene. After removal of 0 bases from V and 6 bases from J, the junction contained 5 bases not matched to a gene. In DNA form, the CDR3 reads TGCGCCAGCAGCTTGGAGGGGACAGGGGGAGGTCAGCCCCAGCATTTT. It codes for CASSLEGTGGGQPQHF.

CDR3 in DNA: TGTGCCAGCAGTTTAGGGACAGGGGTCGGCTACACCTTC. This sequence encodes CASSLGTGVGYTF. The rearrangement uses TRBV28 and TRBJ1-2; 10 bases are shared with TRBD1. The CDR3 runs to 13 residues. Germline V lookup: CDR1 MDHEN, CDR2 SYDVKM. The V gene end was trimmed by 2 bases and the J gene end by 8 bases; junction bases not matched to a gene: 2.

The CDR3 sequence is CASSPGQRNSPLHF. The CDR3 DNA sequence: TGTGCCAGCAGCCCGGGACAGAGAAATTCACCCCTCCACTTT. The chain couples TRBV3-1 (or the pseudogene TRBV3-2) to TRBJ1-6, with TRBD1 matching over 7 bases. Germline V lookup: CDR1 LGHDT, CDR2 YNNKEL (reference sequence). The V gene end was trimmed by 4 bases and the J gene end by 7 bases; junction bases not matched to a gene: 4. The CDR3 runs 14 residues.

This clone has a single count. This chain joins TRBV5-4 and TRBJ2-3; a weak D match, TRBD2 (5 bases). CDR1 and CDR2 from the germline V gene are SGHNT and YYREEE (reference sequence). V was pared by 0 bases and J by 5 bases, with 10 bases between. The CDR3 runs to 14 residues. The CDR3 region is CASSLGSGIDTQYF. In DNA form, the CDR3 reads TGTGCCAGCAGCTTGGGCTCGGGAATAGATACGCAGTATTTT.

This clone was picked up a small number of times. V usage is TRBV9 and J usage is TRBJ2-7, with D perhaps TRBD2 (6 bases). Trimming took 0 bases from V and 2 from J, leaving 12 bases between them. Germline V gene lookup returns CDR1 SGDLS and CDR2 YYNGEE. This CDR3 has 15 amino acids. The CDR3 loop is CASSVAAGGPYEQYF. CDR3 nucleotides: TGTGCCAGCAGCGTAGCTGCCGGGGGTCCCTACGAGCAGTACTTC.

The chain uses TRBV10-3 and TRBJ2-3; TRBD2 aligns across 12 bases. This CDR3 has 16 residues. Trimming removed 4 bases from V and 4 bases from J; junction bases left unmatched: 6. From germline, CDR1 is ENHRY and CDR2 SYGVKD. In DNA, the CDR3 is TGTGCCATCAGTGCCCGGACTAGCGGGACCGCAGATACGCAGTATTTT. This gives the protein CAISARTSGTADTQYF.

The gene calls are TRBV6-6 and TRBJ2-1, with D maybe TRBD1 (6 bases). Germline CDR1 and CDR2: MNHNY and SVGAGI (reference sequence). Trimming took off 2 bases at V and 5 bases at J, with 10 bases between the two ends. The CDR3 extends over 14 amino acids. The CDR3 DNA reads TGTGCCAGCAGTTACGGGCAGGGGAACAATGAGCAGTTCTTC. This codes for CASSYGQGNNEQFF.

V and J are TRBV18 and TRBJ2-2, with D uncertain. Trimming took off 2 bases at V and 0 bases at J, with 7 bases between the two ends. CDR3 size: 15 residues. CDR1 is KGHSH and CDR2 is LQKENI in the germline V gene. CDR3 sequence reads: CASSPVPANTGELFF. The CDR3 nucleotides are TGTGCCAGCTCACCAGTGCCAGCGAACACCGGGGAGCTGTTTTTT.

The chain links TRBV6-5 to TRBJ1-6; TRBD1 matches at 9 bases. Germline V gene lookup returns CDR1 MNHEY and CDR2 SVGAGI. V lost 6 bases to trimming and J lost 6 bases; unmatched junction nucleotides: 6. The CDR3 runs 15 residues. This CDR3 is CASRTGGLGNSPLHF. Written as DNA, the CDR3 is TGTGCCAGCAGAACAGGGGGCTTGGGTAATTCACCCCTCCACTTT.

V gene TRBV25-1 combines with J gene TRBJ1-6, with 8 nucleotides matching TRBD1. The germline CDR1 and CDR2 sequences are MGHDK and SYGVNS. This CDR3 is 13 amino acids long. J was trimmed by 7 bases and V by 11 bases; bases with no gene match: 7. The CDR3 protein is CAAGTGLNSPLHF. As DNA, the CDR3 is TGTGCCGCAGGGACAGGACTAAATTCACCCCTCCACTTT.

The rearrangement joins TRBV4-1 to TRBJ2-3; 11 nucleotides agree with TRBD2. Trimming took 4 bases from V and 7 from J; bases not matched to a gene: 10. The CDR3 has 16 residues. Germline lookup yields CDR1 MGHRA and CDR2 YSYEKL. CDR3 sequence: CASSPGASGGFYTQYF. The CDR3 DNA reads TGCGCCAGCAGCCCTGGGGCTAGCGGGGGGTTTTATACGCAGTATTTT.